These T cell receptor beta chains were read from a single sample in a study of T cell responses to AZD1222 COVID-19 vaccine. Sequencing was performed with immunoSEQ multiplex PCR; in TCRdb, only in-frame clones are kept and a portion is missing. The sample holds some 180,000 clones; roughly 92% are singletons and the top ten take over 1.5%. Material: peripheral blood, obtained on day 0 of AZD1222 vaccination. These receptors were obtained from an adult in good health. The CDR3 runs from the conserved cysteine through the conserved F or W.

18	TRBV4-2	TRBJ1-3	CASSPTPGGTDSGNTIYF
14	TRBV27	TRBJ2-4	CASSQVGPKNIQYF
14	TRBV6-5	TRBJ1-1	CASSLGPPRTEAFF
14	TRBV6-5	TRBJ1-4	CASREVATNEKLFF
14	TRBV3-1/TRBV3-2	TRBJ2-7	CASSQGRVTYEQYF
12	TRBV12-3/TRBV12-4	TRBJ1-1	CASSLRGTEAFF
15	TRBV5-5	TRBJ1-5	CASSPSGQKYQPQHF
15	TRBV5-1	TRBJ2-3	CASSPGQGSTDTQYF
15	TRBV19	TRBJ1-1	CASSIGRRRDTEAFF
14	TRBV27	TRBJ1-2	CASSRDRDNYGYTF
14	TRBV5-1	TRBJ2-5	CASSLGGGGETQYF
14	TRBV30	TRBJ1-5	CAWTGEGQGQPQHF
13	TRBV7-2	TRBJ1-1	CASSSAGATEAFF
14	TRBV6-6	TRBJ1-4	CASNRRGPNEKLFF
13	TRBV2	TRBJ1-5	CASSDSPNQPQHF
15	TRBV7-8	TRBJ1-3	CASSFGGTDGNTIYF
16	TRBV3-1/TRBV3-2	TRBJ2-2	CASNQLAGVHTGELFF
13	TRBV7-9	TRBJ1-5	CASSRRGNQPQHF
16	TRBV18	TRBJ1-2	CASSLFRDRAAYGYTF
14	TRBV19	TRBJ2-7	CASSMTGTTYEQYF
16	TRBV5-1	TRBJ2-7	CASSSDPMRSGDEQYF
12	TRBV30	TRBJ2-7	CAWRQNSYEQYF
16	TRBV3-1/TRBV3-2	TRBJ2-3	CASSQDRLAGADTQYF
15	TRBV19	TRBJ2-7	CASSYLGQGPYEQYF
14	TRBV29-1	TRBJ2-7	CSVQRQGFPYEQYF
14	TRBV10-3	TRBJ1-1	CAISETAGRTEAFF
19	TRBV4-1	TRBJ1-2	CASSQDNRDTQRANYGYTF
15	TRBV19	TRBJ2-7	CASSMSSGTAYEQYF
13	TRBV2	TRBJ1-2	CAAPKEPNYGYTF
13	TRBV18	TRBJ1-2	CASSAGQGNGYTF
15	TRBV18	TRBJ1-6	CASSPGTGVNSPLHF
15	TRBV11-2	TRBJ1-2	CASSWTGRNFYGYTF
15	TRBV7-8	TRBJ1-4	CASSRNRVENEKLFF
13	TRBV30	TRBJ1-1	CAWSHSLGTEAFF
17	TRBV9	TRBJ1-3	CASSRLDRGQGGNTIYF
15	TRBV30	TRBJ1-3	CAWSAGTGDGNTIYF
13	TRBV10-3	TRBJ2-1	CATTPSGDYEQFF
15	TRBV5-1	TRBJ1-1	CASSSGGAMNTEAFF
15	TRBV4-3	TRBJ1-2	CASSQDRNPGYGYTF
14	TRBV7-9	TRBJ1-5	CASSSSRVNQPQHF